This entry lists 17 T cell receptor beta chains sequenced from one sample in a study of T cells after yellow fever vaccination. TCRdb ran MiXCR on the 5' RACE reads and lists one entry per CDR3 protein. The table includes 550,000 or so distinct CDR3 sequences, approximately 21% detected once. The sample in question was PBMCs, obtained 15 days after the yellow fever booster vaccination. These receptors came from a man younger than 40 who received the YFV17D yellow fever vaccine.

This clonotype has a handful of counts. The genes are TRBV20-1 and TRBJ2-1; D gene ambiguous. The length of the CDR3 is 15 residues. The germline V gene has CDR1 DFQATT and CDR2 SNEGSKA (reference sequence). V lost 6 bases to trimming and J lost 1 base, with 16 bases between them. The CDR3 DNA follows: TGCAGTGCCGCTTCTCGGAGTTTGTCCTACAATGAGCAGTTCTTC. Amino acids: CSAASRSLSYNEQFF.

This clonotype was picked up a small number of times. The chain uses TRBV5-5 and TRBJ2-1; D is tentatively TRBD1 or TRBD2 (5 bases each). V shed 0 bases and J shed 3 bases, with 10 bases lying between them. The CDR3 totals 15 residues. Germline-derived CDR1 and CDR2 are SGHKS and YYEKEE (reference sequence). In DNA form, the CDR3 reads TGTGCCAGCAGCTTGGGAGGGACCCTCTACAATGAGCAGTTCTTC. Translation: CASSLGGTLYNEQFF.

This clonotype was recorded a few times. In DNA form, the CDR3 reads TGCGCCAGCAGTGAGGGAGTCACAGATACGCAGTATTTT. Its protein is CASSEGVTDTQYF. The chain carries TRBV5-1 and TRBJ2-3, with D possibly TRBD2 on 5 matching bases. This CDR3 has 13 amino acids. In germline, CDR1 is SGHRS, CDR2 YFSETQ. Trimming took off 5 bases at V and 2 bases at J, with 9 bases between the two ends.

This clonotype turned up a few times. The V and J genes are TRBV10-3 and TRBJ2-1, with TRBD2 matching 9 bases. The CDR3 runs to 16 residues. The junction had 18 bases not matched to a gene; V was cut back by 8 bases and J by 10 bases. Germline V lookup: CDR1 ENHRY, CDR2 SYGVKD. CDR3 sequence: CAIPKRAGGPEGEQFF. Here the CDR3 DNA reads TGTGCCATCCCCAAACGGGCGGGAGGGCCGGAGGGGGAGCAGTTCTTC.

The CDR3 sequence: CASPLYLGPYEQYF. CDR3 DNA: TGTGCCAGCCCTCTCTACCTAGGCCCCTACGAGCAGTACTTC. This rearrangement joins TRBV7-9 to TRBJ2-7; D gene ambiguous. The CDR3 sequence is 14 residues long. The germline V gene has CDR1 SEHNR and CDR2 FQNEAQ (reference sequence). V lost 8 bases and J 2 bases, leaving 16 bases between the germline ends.

V usage is TRBV20-1 and J usage is TRBJ2-5, with a possible D match to TRBD2 (6 bases). The V and J ends lost 0 bases and 4 bases respectively, with 12 bases between them. Germline lookup yields CDR1 DFQATT and CDR2 SNEGSKA (reference sequence). The CDR3 has 14 amino acids. CDR3: CSARDRRGLETQYF. CDR3 in DNA: TGCAGTGCTAGAGATAGGAGGGGCTTAGAGACCCAGTACTTC.

The J gene is TRBJ2-7, the V gene TRBV20-1; TRBD2 matches 11 bases. Trimming at V came to 3 bases and at J to 7 bases, leaving 14 bases not matched to a gene. Germline V gene data show CDR1 as DFQATT and CDR2 as SNEGSKA (reference sequence). The CDR3 has 16 residues. The CDR3: CSASVSGTSGRWEQYF. Written as DNA, the CDR3 is TGCAGTGCTAGTGTTTCCGGGACTAGCGGTAGATGGGAGCAGTACTTC.

This sequence joins TRBV7-2 and TRBJ2-7; D is unclear. Trimming pared 5 bases from V and 2 bases from J, leaving 13 bases between. Germline loops: CDR1 SGHTA, CDR2 FQGNSA. The CDR3 is 14 residues long. The CDR3 is CASSPSTGAYEQYF. Here the CDR3 DNA reads TGTGCCAGCAGCCCCTCTACCGGAGCCTACGAGCAGTACTTC. Variable domain in full (rest from reference TRBV7-2 and TRBJ2-7): GAGVSQSPSNKVTEKGKDVELRCDPISGHTALYWYRQSLGQGLEFLIYFQGNSAPDKSGLPSDRFSAERTGGSVSTLTIQRTQQEDSAVYLCASSPSTGAYEQYFGPGTRLTVT.

This clonotype was detected only a few times. The V and J genes are TRBV4-3 and TRBJ1-6; D unresolved. The CDR3 is 13 amino acids. V dropped 0 bases and J dropped 10 bases, with 7 bases sitting between them. From germline, CDR1 is LGHNA and CDR2 YSLEER. CDR3 DNA: TGCGCCAGCAGCCAAGATCAATGGTCACCCCTCCACTTT. Amino acid sequence: CASSQDQWSPLHF.

The chain joins TRBV6-1 to TRBJ2-1, with 7 bases identical to TRBD2. The V gene's germline CDR1 is MNHNS and CDR2 SASEGT. V gave up 4 bases and J gave up 8 bases; unmatched junction bases: 14. The length of the CDR3 is 16 residues. CDR3 region: CASSAVGTTPPDEQFF. CDR3 in DNA: TGTGCCAGCAGTGCAGTGGGGACTACCCCCCCGGATGAGCAGTTCTTC.

This clonotype was seen a handful of times. The J gene is TRBJ1-2, the V gene TRBV6-5, with 7 positions matching TRBD1. This CDR3 has 16 amino acids. V was clipped by 0 bases and J by 5 bases; unmatched bases: 9. CDR1 and CDR2 from the germline V gene are MNHEY and SVGAGI. The CDR3 sequence is CASSYSRGTAFYGYTF. In nucleotides, the CDR3 is TGTGCCAGCAGTTACTCGAGAGGGACAGCATTTTATGGCTACACCTTC.

The chain is built from TRBV3-1 and TRBJ2-7; D call uncertain. This CDR3 region has 12 residues. Germline V gene data show CDR1 as LGHDT and CDR2 as YNNKEL (reference sequence). Deletions cut 3 bases from V and 1 base from J, with 4 bases between. This chain's CDR3 is CASSQYSYEQYF. CDR3 sequence (DNA): TGTGCCAGCAGCCAGTATTCCTACGAGCAGTACTTC.

There are a few counts of this clonotype. The chain carries TRBV5-1 and TRBJ2-2, with D unclear. This CDR3 is 12 amino acids long. The ends were cut back, 5 bases at V and 7 bases at J, with 9 bases in the middle. In germline, CDR1 is SGHRS, CDR2 YFSETQ. This chain's CDR3 is CASRGAVGELFF. The CDR3 DNA reads as TGCGCCAGCAGGGGTGCGGTCGGGGAGCTGTTTTTT.

This clonotype was seen a few times. This chain joins TRBV12-3 or TRBV12-4 and TRBJ2-4; possibly TRBD1 for D (5 bases). Trimming left V 2 bases short and J 7 bases short, with 9 bases between. CDR3 length equals 13 residues. CDR3 loop: CASSLQGGNIQYF. CDR3 nucleotide sequence: TGTGCCAGCAGTTTACAGGGTGGGAACATTCAGTACTTC.

This chain's CDR3 is CATAGQGYEQYF. The DNA for the CDR3 is TGTGCCACCGCGGGACAGGGGTACGAGCAGTACTTC. The chain couples TRBV24-1 to TRBJ2-7; 10 bases agree with TRBD1. The CDR3 consists of 12 residues. V was clipped by 9 bases and J by 4 bases; unmatched bases: 2. Germline-derived CDR1 and CDR2 are KGHDR and SFDVKD.

The genes are TRBV27 and TRBJ2-1; no clear D gene. The germline gives CDR1 MNHEY, CDR2 SMNVEV (reference sequence). V lost 3 bases to trimming and J lost 4 bases, with 7 bases between them. The CDR3 length is 13 residues. The CDR3 is CASSFQAYNEQFF. CDR3 DNA: TGTGCCAGCAGTTTTCAGGCTTACAATGAGCAGTTCTTC.

V usage is TRBV3-1 and J usage is TRBJ2-1, with D tentatively TRBD1 (6 bases). The germline gives CDR1 LGHDT, CDR2 YNNKEL (reference sequence). V was trimmed by 2 bases and J by 0 bases, leaving 14 bases between them. The CDR3 has 17 amino acids. The CDR3 here is CASSQLTGTGSYNEQFF. The CDR3 DNA reads TGTGCCAGCAGCCAACTAACAGGGACGGGCTCCTACAATGAGCAGTTCTTC.